This TCR beta chain was observed in a study of T-cell reconstitution after alpha-beta-depleted transplantation in children. This clonotype was observed a handful of times. Antigen specificity is unknown. Trimming removed 3 bases from V and 3 bases from J; junction bases left unmatched: 7. Germline V gene data show CDR1 as LGHNA and CDR2 as YSLEER. The CDR3 is made up of 17 amino acids. As it was prepared, the TCRbeta library received unique molecular identifiers. One entry per CDR3 protein, called by TCRdb with MiXCR from the PCR reads. This table has hundreds of thousands of distinct CDR3 sequences, 15% to 20% appearing once. Notes on the study in general: Reported findings indicate that, about two months after transplant, alpha-beta T cells came from several hundred expanded clones, which were derived from non-depleted graft cells. Certain patients had high TCRbeta diversity at day 60, and it came from recipient T cells and thymic progenitors that survived. T-cell numbers and diversity one year post-transplant derived largely from freshly generated T cells.

The chain carries TRBV4-3 and TRBJ2-1; 11 positions match TRBD2. The input for sequencing was PBMCs, mostly from graft donor cells, taken 360 days after TCRalphabeta/CD19-depleted stem cell transplant. This TCR was recovered from a male patient under 10 years old who had a stem cell transplant for acute lymphoblastic leukemia, so the T cells may come from the graft donor. CDR3 DNA: TGCGCCAGCAGCCATGGATTAGCGGGAGGGCTCTACAATGAGCAGTTCTTC. Translated, it gives CASSHGLAGGLYNEQFF.